These 30 T cell receptor beta chains originate from one sample sequenced in a study of T cells expressing NK-cell markers. Reanalyzing the 5' RACE reads, TCRdb keeps one entry per CDR3 protein, without DNA. The sample totals some 300,000 distinct CDR3 sequences. The sequenced sample was blood T cells: a sorted CD56 or NKG2C T cell subset, CD4+ or CD8+ T cells, or bulk PBMC T cells (not recorded which). All receptors come from a man younger than 35 in good health.

The chain employs TRBV20-1 and TRBJ2-1; the D gene TCRdb calls, TRBD2, cannot be checked with no DNA. The V gene's germline CDR1 is DFQATT and CDR2 SNEGSKA (reference sequence). There are 15 residues in the CDR3. The CDR3 protein is CSARDPTLADNEQFF.

The V gene is TRBV29-1, the J gene TRBJ2-2; TCRdb's D call, TRBD1, is unchecked because there is no DNA. The V gene's germline CDR1 is SQVTM and CDR2 ANQGSEA. The CDR3 length is 14 residues. The CDR3 sequence is CSGGQGINTGELFF.

The CDR3 loop is CASRSNPSVDYNEQFF. The chain combines TRBV7-3 with TRBJ2-1; TCRdb gives TRBD2 as the D gene, but with no DNA this cannot be confirmed. The CDR3 extends over 16 amino acids. Germline CDR1 SGHTA, CDR2 FQGTGA.

The gene calls are TRBV3-1 and TRBJ1-5. CDR1 and CDR2 (germline): LGHDT, YNNKEL (reference sequence). The CDR3 is 14 residues long. The chain's CDR3 is CASSPQTSNQPQHF.

This chain uses TRBV7-9 with TRBJ1-1; TCRdb gives TRBD1 as the D gene, but with no DNA this cannot be confirmed. Germline lookup yields CDR1 SEHNR and CDR2 FQNEAQ (reference sequence). CDR3 length equals 16 residues. Here the CDR3 reads CASSPLSGGLNTEAFF.

V usage is TRBV27 and J usage is TRBJ2-2; the D call from TCRdb, TRBD1, cannot be confirmed without DNA. Germline loops: CDR1 MNHEY, CDR2 SMNVEV (reference sequence). The CDR3 covers 15 residues. The CDR3 sequence: CASSPRGLGTGELFF.

J is TRBJ2-1 and V is TRBV20-1; the D call from TCRdb, TRBD1, cannot be confirmed without DNA. This CDR3 region has 11 residues. Germline values: CDR1 DFQATT, CDR2 SNEGSKA (reference sequence). The CDR3 is CSSRDYNEQFF.

The J gene is TRBJ1-4, the V gene TRBV4-2; the D call from TCRdb, TRBD1, cannot be confirmed without DNA. This CDR3 spans 14 amino acids. Germline V gene data show CDR1 as LGHNA and CDR2 as YNFKEQ. The CDR3 reads CASSQFRDSAKLFF.

V is TRBV20-1 and J is TRBJ2-1; no DNA is available, so the TRBD2 call from TCRdb remains unchecked. Germline lookup yields CDR1 DFQATT and CDR2 SNEGSKA (reference sequence). The CDR3 is made up of 15 amino acids. CDR3 sequence: CSARAATSGRAWQFF.

The chain recombines TRBV5-4 with TRBJ1-1; TCRdb picks TRBD1, but there is no DNA to check that call. The CDR3 covers 14 residues. CDR1 and CDR2 (germline): SGHNT, YYREEE (reference sequence). CDR3 sequence: CASSFSGGHTEAFF.

The rearrangement links TRBV6-1 to TRBJ2-3; the D call from TCRdb, TRBD1, cannot be confirmed without DNA. This CDR3 region has 15 residues. Germline V CDR1 and CDR2: MNHNS, SASEGT. The CDR3 spells CASSHRTVHTDTQYF.

The chain links TRBV7-2 to TRBJ2-5; TCRdb picks TRBD1, but there is no DNA to check that call. This CDR3 has 16 amino acids. Germline CDR1 SGHTA, CDR2 FQGNSA. The CDR3 loop reads CASRYDRGQKQETQYF.

V usage is TRBV12-3 or TRBV12-4 and J usage is TRBJ2-3; TCRdb's assignment of TRBD2 cannot be checked, as there is no DNA. The CDR3 contains 15 residues. CDR3: CASSALGSPQDTQYF.

This chain joins TRBV11-3 and TRBJ2-1; TCRdb names TRBD1, which stays unverified in the absence of DNA. Germline V gives CDR1 SGHNT, CDR2 YENEEA. This CDR3 spans 16 amino acids. The chain's CDR3 is CASSLGGQGAYNEQFF.

This chain joins TRBV29-1 and TRBJ2-1; as DNA is missing, the TRBD2 call by TCRdb cannot be tested. The CDR3 covers 14 residues. Germline CDR1 is SQVTM and CDR2 is ANQGSEA. CDR3 amino acids: CSVARGSSYNEQFF.

The chain carries TRBV10-3 and TRBJ2-5; TCRdb gives TRBD1 as the D gene, but with no DNA this cannot be confirmed. This CDR3 is 14 amino acids long. Germline V lookup: CDR1 ENHRY, CDR2 SYGVKD. CDR3 region: CAISESALGETQYF.

The V call is TRBV19, the J call TRBJ2-7; TCRdb lists TRBD1, though no DNA is available to test this call. Germline V gene data show CDR1 as LNHDA and CDR2 as SQIVND (reference sequence). The CDR3 has 16 amino acids. The CDR3 spells CASRSGDPRSTYEQYF.

The chain combines TRBV29-1 with TRBJ2-3; checking the TCRdb D call of TRBD1 is not possible without DNA. The germline CDR1 and CDR2 sequences are SQVTM and ANQGSEA. CDR3 size: 14 residues. The CDR3: CSVAVRGAWDTQYF.

The chain employs TRBV18 and TRBJ1-5. The V gene's germline CDR1 is KGHSH and CDR2 LQKENI. The CDR3 runs to 13 residues. The CDR3 region is CASSIYTNQPQHF.

The V gene is TRBV6-1, the J gene TRBJ2-1; as DNA is missing, the TRBD1 call by TCRdb cannot be tested. Germline CDR1 and CDR2: MNHNS and SASEGT. The CDR3 has 14 amino acids. The CDR3 here is CASRGQTSYNEQFF.

The chain links TRBV30 to TRBJ2-7; with no DNA, the TCRdb D assignment of TRBD1 cannot be verified. Germline assignment: CDR1 GTSNPN and CDR2 SVGIG (reference sequence). The CDR3 spans 14 residues. CDR3 region: CAWKRGPGAYEQYF.

The V and J genes are TRBV11-1 and TRBJ2-1; the TRBD2 assignment by TCRdb is unverifiable without DNA. CDR3 length: 20 residues. Germline V gene data show CDR1 as SGHAT and CDR2 as FQDESV (reference sequence). CDR3 protein: CASSSPPGLARYRGAHEQFF.

This sequence joins TRBV6-2 or TRBV6-3 and TRBJ2-3; with no DNA, the TCRdb D assignment of TRBD2 cannot be verified. This CDR3 is built from 18 residues. Per the germline V gene, CDR1 is MNHEY and CDR2 is SVGEGT. CDR3 sequence: CAAWEAGTSGRTTDTQYF.

This chain uses TRBV20-1 with TRBJ1-5; absent DNA, TCRdb's TRBD1 call cannot be checked. Germline V lookup: CDR1 DFQATT, CDR2 SNEGSKA (reference sequence). The CDR3 loop spans 14 amino acids. Here the CDR3 reads CSARDQPGNQPQHF.

This sequence joins TRBV20-1 and TRBJ2-7; absent DNA, TCRdb's TRBD1 call cannot be checked. The V gene's germline CDR1 is DFQATT and CDR2 SNEGSKA (reference sequence). The CDR3 consists of 11 residues. The CDR3 region is CSAGTAYEQYF.

The chain uses TRBV11-2 and TRBJ1-1. The germline V gene has CDR1 SGHAT and CDR2 FQNNGV. The CDR3 consists of 12 residues. Here the CDR3 reads CASSLDRLTAFF.

The chain joins TRBV5-5 to TRBJ2-2; TCRdb's D call, TRBD2, is unchecked because there is no DNA. The CDR3 length is 17 residues. CDR1 is SGHKS and CDR2 is YYEKEE in the germline V gene (reference sequence). The CDR3 reads CASSLARLVALRGELFF. Variable domain in full (rest from reference TRBV5-5 and TRBJ2-2): DAGVTQSPTHLIKTRGQQVTLRCSPISGHKSVSWYQQVLGQGPQFIFQYYEKEERGRGNFPDRFSARQFPNYSSELNVNALLLGDSALYLCASSLARLVALRGELFFGEGSRLTVL.

The gene calls are TRBV4-3 and TRBJ1-1; TCRdb's D gene call, TRBD1, goes unchecked for lack of DNA. Germline V gene sequence: CDR1 LGHNA, CDR2 YSLEER. The CDR3 loop spans 15 amino acids. The CDR3: CASSQVGTQGFVAFF.

This chain uses TRBV12-3 or TRBV12-4 with TRBJ1-5. The CDR3 length is 18 residues. CDR3 protein: CASSPTRRASISNQPQHF.

The V call is TRBV12-3 or TRBV12-4, the J call TRBJ1-1. CDR3 length: 13 residues. The CDR3 region is CASSRAGNTEAFF.